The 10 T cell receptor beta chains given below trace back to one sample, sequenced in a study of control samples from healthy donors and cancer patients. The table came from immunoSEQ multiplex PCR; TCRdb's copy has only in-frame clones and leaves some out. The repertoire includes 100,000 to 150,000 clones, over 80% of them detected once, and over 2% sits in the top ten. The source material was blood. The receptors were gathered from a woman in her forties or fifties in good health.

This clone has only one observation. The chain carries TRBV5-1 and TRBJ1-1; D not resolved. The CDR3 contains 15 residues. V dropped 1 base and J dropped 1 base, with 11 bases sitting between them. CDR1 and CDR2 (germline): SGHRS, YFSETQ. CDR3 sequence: CASSLYLGENTEAFF. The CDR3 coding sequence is TGCGCCAGCAGCTTGTATCTCGGGGAGAACACTGAAGCTTTCTTT.

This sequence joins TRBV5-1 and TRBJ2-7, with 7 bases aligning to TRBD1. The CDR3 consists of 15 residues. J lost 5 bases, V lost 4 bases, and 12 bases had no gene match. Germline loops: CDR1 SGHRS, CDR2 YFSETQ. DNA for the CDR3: TGCGCCAGCAGCAAAGACCCGACAGGGTTCGACGAGCAGTACTTC. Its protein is CASSKDPTGFDEQYF. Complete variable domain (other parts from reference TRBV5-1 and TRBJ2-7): KAGVTQTPRYLIKTRGQQVTLSCSPISGHRSVSWYQQTPGQGLQFLFEYFSETQRNKGNFPGRFSGRQFSNSRSEMNVSTLELGDSALYLCASSKDPTGFDEQYFGPGTRLTVT.

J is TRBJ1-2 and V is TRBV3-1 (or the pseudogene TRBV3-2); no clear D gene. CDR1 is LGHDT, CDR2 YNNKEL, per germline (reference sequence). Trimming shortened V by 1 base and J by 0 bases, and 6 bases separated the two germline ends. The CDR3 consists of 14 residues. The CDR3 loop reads CASSQVPANYGYTF. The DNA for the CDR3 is TGTGCCAGCAGCCAAGTACCCGCTAACTATGGCTACACCTTC.

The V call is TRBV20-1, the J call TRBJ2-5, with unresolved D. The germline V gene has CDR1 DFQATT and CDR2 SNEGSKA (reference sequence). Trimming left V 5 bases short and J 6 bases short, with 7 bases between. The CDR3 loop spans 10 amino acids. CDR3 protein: CSAGLQTQYF. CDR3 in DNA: TGCAGTGCTGGGCTCCAGACCCAGTACTTC.

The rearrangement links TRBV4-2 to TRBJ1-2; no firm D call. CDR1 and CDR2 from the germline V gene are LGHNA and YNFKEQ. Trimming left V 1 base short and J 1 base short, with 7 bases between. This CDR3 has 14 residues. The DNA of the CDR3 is TGTGCCAGCAGCCAAGGAGGAAGTAACTATGGCTACACCTTC. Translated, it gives CASSQGGSNYGYTF.

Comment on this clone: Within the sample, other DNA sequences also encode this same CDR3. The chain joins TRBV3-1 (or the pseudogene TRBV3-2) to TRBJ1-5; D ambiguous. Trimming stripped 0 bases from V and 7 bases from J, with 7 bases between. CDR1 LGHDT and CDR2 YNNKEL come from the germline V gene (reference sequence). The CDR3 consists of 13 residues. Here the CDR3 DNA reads TGTGCCAGCAGCCAAGACCGAGGGCAGCCCCAGCATTTT. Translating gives CASSQDRGQPQHF.

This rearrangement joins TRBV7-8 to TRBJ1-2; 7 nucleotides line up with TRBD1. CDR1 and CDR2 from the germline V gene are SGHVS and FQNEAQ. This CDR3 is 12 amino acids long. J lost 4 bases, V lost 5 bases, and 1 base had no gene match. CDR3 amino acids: CASSRDSYGYTF. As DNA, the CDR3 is TGTGCCAGCAGCCGGGACAGCTATGGCTACACCTTC.

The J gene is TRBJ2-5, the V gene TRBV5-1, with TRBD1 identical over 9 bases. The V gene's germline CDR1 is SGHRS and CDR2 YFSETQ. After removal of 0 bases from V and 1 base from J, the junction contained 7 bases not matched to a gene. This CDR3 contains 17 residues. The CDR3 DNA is TGCGCCAGCAGCTTGGCCGACCTGACAGGGGGCCAAGAGACCCAGTACTTC. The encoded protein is CASSLADLTGGQETQYF.

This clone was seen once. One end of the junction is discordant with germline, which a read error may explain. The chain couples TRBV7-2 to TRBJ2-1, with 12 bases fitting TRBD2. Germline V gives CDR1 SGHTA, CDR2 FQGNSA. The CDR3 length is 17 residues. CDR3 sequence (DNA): TGTGCCGGCAGCTCCTCCGGACTAGCGGGGCGGTACAATGAGCAGTTCTTC. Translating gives CAGSSSGLAGRYNEQFF.

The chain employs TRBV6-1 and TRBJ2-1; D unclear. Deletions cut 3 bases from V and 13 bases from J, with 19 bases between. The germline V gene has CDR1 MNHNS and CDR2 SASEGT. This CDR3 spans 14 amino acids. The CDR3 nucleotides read TGTGCCAGCAGTGACCCCCAAGGGTGGGAAACCCAGTTCTTC. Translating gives CASSDPQGWETQFF.